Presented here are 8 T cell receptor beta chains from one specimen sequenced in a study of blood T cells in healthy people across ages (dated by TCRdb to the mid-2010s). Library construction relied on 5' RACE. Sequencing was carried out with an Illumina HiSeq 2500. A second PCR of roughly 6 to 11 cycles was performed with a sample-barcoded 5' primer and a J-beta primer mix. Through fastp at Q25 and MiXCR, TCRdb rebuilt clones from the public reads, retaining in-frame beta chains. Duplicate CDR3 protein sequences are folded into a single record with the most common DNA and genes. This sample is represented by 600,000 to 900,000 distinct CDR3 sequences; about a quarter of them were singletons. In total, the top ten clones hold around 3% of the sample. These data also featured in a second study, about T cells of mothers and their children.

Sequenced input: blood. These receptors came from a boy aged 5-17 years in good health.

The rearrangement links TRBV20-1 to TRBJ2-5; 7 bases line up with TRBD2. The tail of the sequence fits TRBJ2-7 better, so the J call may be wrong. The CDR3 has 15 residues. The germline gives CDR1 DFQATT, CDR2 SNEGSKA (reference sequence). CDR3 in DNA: TGCAGTGCCGGGGGTAGTCGGGGGGTCCAGGGCGAGCAGTACTTC. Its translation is CSAGGSRGVQGEQYF.

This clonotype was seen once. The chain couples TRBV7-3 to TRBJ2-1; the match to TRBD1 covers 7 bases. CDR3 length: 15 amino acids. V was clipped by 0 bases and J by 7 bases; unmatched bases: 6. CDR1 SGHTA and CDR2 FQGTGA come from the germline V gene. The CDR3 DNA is TGTGCCAGCAGCTTAACGGGGACAGCCCAAAATGAGCAGTTCTTC. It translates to CASSLTGTAQNEQFF.

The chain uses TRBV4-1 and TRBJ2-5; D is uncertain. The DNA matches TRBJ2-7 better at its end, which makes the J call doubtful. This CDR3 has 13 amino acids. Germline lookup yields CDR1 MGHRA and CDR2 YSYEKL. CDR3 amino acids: CASSQGQDYEQYF. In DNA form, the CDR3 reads TGCGCCAGCAGCCAAGGGCAGGACTACGAGCAGTACTTC.

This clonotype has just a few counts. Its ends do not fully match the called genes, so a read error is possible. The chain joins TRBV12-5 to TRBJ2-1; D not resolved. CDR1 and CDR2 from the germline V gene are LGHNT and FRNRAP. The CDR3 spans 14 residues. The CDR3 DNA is TGTGCTAGTGGCTTGGGCTCAACCTACAATGAGCAGTTCTTC. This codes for CASGLGSTYNEQFF.

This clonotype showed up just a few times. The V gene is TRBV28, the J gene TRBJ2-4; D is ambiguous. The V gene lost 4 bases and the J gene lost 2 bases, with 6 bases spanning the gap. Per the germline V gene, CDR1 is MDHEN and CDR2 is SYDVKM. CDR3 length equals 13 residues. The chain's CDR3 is CASSWEPKNIQYF. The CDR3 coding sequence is TGTGCCAGCAGTTGGGAACCCAAAAACATTCAGTACTTC.

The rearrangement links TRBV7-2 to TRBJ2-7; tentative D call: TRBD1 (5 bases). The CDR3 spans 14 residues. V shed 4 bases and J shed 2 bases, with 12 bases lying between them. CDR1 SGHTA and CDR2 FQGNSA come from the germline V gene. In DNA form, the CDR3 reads TGTGCCAGCAGCTACAGGAATCTCCCCTACGAGCAGTACTTC. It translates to CASSYRNLPYEQYF.

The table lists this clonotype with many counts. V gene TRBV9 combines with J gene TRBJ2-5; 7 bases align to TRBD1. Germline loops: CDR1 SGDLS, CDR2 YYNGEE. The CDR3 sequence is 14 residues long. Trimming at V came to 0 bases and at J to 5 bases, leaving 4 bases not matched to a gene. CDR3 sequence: CASSVEGAGETQYF. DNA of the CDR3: TGTGCCAGCAGCGTAGAGGGGGCTGGGGAGACCCAGTACTTC.

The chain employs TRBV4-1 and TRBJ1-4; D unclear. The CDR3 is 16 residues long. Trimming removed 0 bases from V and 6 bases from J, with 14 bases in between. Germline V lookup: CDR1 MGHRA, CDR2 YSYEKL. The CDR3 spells CASSQEKGFDDEKLFF. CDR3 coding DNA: TGCGCCAGCAGCCAAGAGAAGGGCTTTGACGATGAAAAACTGTTTTTT.